The source of this T cell receptor beta chain is a study of T cells in localized non-small cell lung cancer. Study-wide findings and caveats: Of the top 100 tumor clones, median around 60 were in adjacent lung, about 26 among its top 100. Tumor showed lower T cell clonality than uninvolved adjacent lung, where it was highest. It remains possible that heterogeneity exists, since only one tumor region was sequenced.

Sequencing was performed with immunoSEQ multiplex PCR; in TCRdb, only in-frame clones are kept and a portion is missing. The sample yields fewer than 100,000 clones, around 81% seen once. The CDR3 consists of 15 residues. Germline V gives CDR1 MNHEY, CDR2 SVGAGI. V dropped 2 bases and J dropped 4 bases, with 14 bases sitting between them. For this clone: Its antigen is undetermined.

The sequencing used peripheral blood, collected before any cancer treatment. The V and J genes are TRBV6-5 and TRBJ1-2; tentative D call: TRBD1 (6 bases). The sequence was collected from a female donor over 55 with stage I lung adenocarcinoma. CDR3 nucleotides: TGTGCCAGCAGTTACACGATCCAGGGGAGCTATGGCTACACCTTC. It encodes CASSYTIQGSYGYTF.